This TCR beta chain was identified during a study of vaccination and CD4 T cells after COVID-19. The CDR3 extends over 12 amino acids. V lost 5 bases to trimming and J lost 0 bases, with 5 bases between them. To note about this clonotype: Its target is unknown.

Cultured CD4+ T-cell DNA underwent Oncomine TCR Beta short-read sequencing. Once CD4+ T cells had been cultured, genomic DNA was extracted from them. TCRdb reanalysed the PCR reads using MiXCR and keeps one entry per CDR3 protein. The sample contains 15,000 to 20,000 distinct CDR3 sequences, 38% of which appear only once. Noted treatment: approximately 9-day PBMC culture with coronavirus spike peptide pools or control peptides (ViraFEST assay). Antigen-specific T cell expansion with peptide pools preceded TCR sequencing in the ViraFEST approach. PCR positivity dates ran from March to December 2020, preceding US Alpha, Beta and Delta variants.

Source material: CD4+ T cells from blood, cultured in vitro. This TCR derives from a human donor who had recovered from COVID-19. The chain links TRBV12-3 or TRBV12-4 to TRBJ2-7, with D tentatively TRBD2 (5 bases). CDR3 sequence reads: CASSRDSYEQYF. CDR3 bases: TGTGCCAGCAGTCGGGACTCCTACGAGCAGTACTTC.